Presented here are 22 T cell receptor beta chains from one specimen sequenced in a study of blood T cell repertoires in COVID-19 (dated by TCRdb to 2020 to 2021). The method was the immunoSEQ multiplex PCR assay. The table was pulled from immuneACCESS by TCRdb, which kept in-frame rearrangements only. Such tables lose some clones; where checked, under half of the loss comes from unresolved V genes, and the rest has no known cause. This sample lists about 50,000 clones; over 75% were detected once. Roughly 13% of the sample lies in the top ten. Input material: peripheral blood. Receptor source: a human donor with active COVID-19. The donor label of this sample is uncertain.

In this sample, this clone turned up a few times. The genes are TRBV11-3 and TRBJ2-2; D might be TRBD1 (6 bases). The germline CDR1 and CDR2 sequences are SGHNT and YENEEA. V lost 4 bases, J lost 0 bases, and 12 bases lay in between. This CDR3 is built from 16 residues. In DNA, the CDR3 is TGTGCCAGCAGCTCACACAGGGTCGCGAACACCGGGGAGCTGTTTTTT. Amino acid sequence: CASSSHRVANTGELFF.

The chain uses TRBV11-2 and TRBJ2-1, with TRBD1 identical over 9 bases. With 5 bases clipped from V and 5 bases from J, the junction kept 13 bases outside the gene matches. The CDR3 extends over 17 amino acids. The germline V gene encodes CDR1 SGHAT and CDR2 FQNNGV. CDR3 bases: TGTGCCAGCAGCAAGTATCGGGACAGGGTGCTTCACAATGAGCAGTTCTTC. It specifies CASSKYRDRVLHNEQFF.

This rearrangement joins TRBV2 to TRBJ2-2; 9 nucleotides match TRBD1. The CDR3 runs to 14 residues. Germline V CDR1 and CDR2: SNHLY, FYNNEI. Trimming removed 8 bases from V and 7 bases from J; junction bases left unmatched: 8. In nucleotides, the CDR3 is TGTGCCAGCCGGGGACAGGGCGAAGTCGGGGAGCTGTTTTTT. It translates to CASRGQGEVGELFF.

This chain uses TRBV4-3 with TRBJ1-2; 7 bases fit TRBD1. J gave up 1 base and V 4 bases, and 6 bases lay outside the gene matches. This CDR3 region has 15 residues. Germline V CDR1 and CDR2: LGHNA, YSLEER. CDR3 sequence (DNA): TGCGCCAGCAGCCCTGCGGGACAGAATAACTATGGCTACACCTTC. This codes for CASSPAGQNNYGYTF.

In its sample, this clone was seen once. The rearrangement joins TRBV5-1 to TRBJ2-5; the D gene is possibly TRBD1 (7 bases). This CDR3 has 14 residues. Trimming pared 4 bases from V and 5 bases from J, leaving 15 bases between. In germline, CDR1 is SGHRS, CDR2 YFSETQ. CDR3 sequence reads: CASSQTGTGETQYF. CDR3 sequence (DNA): TGCGCCAGCAGCCAGACAGGGACTGGGGAGACCCAGTACTTC. Combining the CDR3 with reference TRBV5-1 and TRBJ2-5 gives the whole variable domain KAGVTQTPRYLIKTRGQQVTLSCSPISGHRSVSWYQQTPGQGLQFLFEYFSETQRNKGNFPGRFSGRQFSNSRSEMNVSTLELGDSALYLCASSQTGTGETQYFGPGTRLLVL.

This clone was recorded only once. The chain links TRBV7-9 to TRBJ2-1; D not resolved. V lost 5 bases to trimming and J lost 2 bases, with 4 bases between them. The CDR3 has 12 residues. CDR1 is SEHNR and CDR2 is FQNEAQ in the germline V gene (reference sequence). As DNA, the CDR3 is TGTGCCAGCAGCCCGGCCTACAATGAGCAGTTCTTC. This translates into CASSPAYNEQFF.

CDR3 sequence: CASSWDRVDTEAFF. For the CDR3, the DNA is TGCGCCAGCAGCTGGGACAGGGTTGATACTGAAGCTTTCTTT. V gene TRBV5-1 combines with J gene TRBJ1-1; 9 positions agree with TRBD1. Germline V CDR1 and CDR2: SGHRS, YFSETQ. This CDR3 spans 14 amino acids. The J segment lost 5 bases and the V segment lost 3 bases, leaving 5 bases of the junction unmatched. The variable domain in full, completed from reference TRBV5-1 and TRBJ1-1, reads KAGVTQTPRYLIKTRGQQVTLSCSPISGHRSVSWYQQTPGQGLQFLFEYFSETQRNKGNFPGRFSGRQFSNSRSEMNVSTLELGDSALYLCASSWDRVDTEAFFGQGTRLTVV.

The V gene is TRBV6-6, the J gene TRBJ2-3, with 10 bases fitting TRBD1. V trimming: 7 bases; J trimming: 3 bases; junction bases outside the gene matches: 4. Germline CDR1 and CDR2: MNHNY and SVGAGI (reference sequence). This CDR3 spans 14 amino acids. Here the CDR3 reads CASTRDRGTDTQYF. The CDR3 region has the DNA TGTGCCAGCACGCGGGACAGGGGAACAGATACGCAGTATTTT.

This sequence joins TRBV5-4 and TRBJ1-4; tentative D call: TRBD1 (6 bases). CDR3 size: 14 residues. The germline V gene encodes CDR1 SGHNT and CDR2 YYREEE (reference sequence). Trimming took off 4 bases at V and 5 bases at J, with 12 bases between the two ends. CDR3 protein: CASSPSGQNEKLFF. CDR3 nucleotide sequence: TGTGCCAGCAGCCCATCCGGACAGAATGAAAAACTGTTTTTT.

This CDR3 is CASSSLTGGRETQYF. In nucleotides, the CDR3 is TGTGCCAGCAGCTCCCTGACAGGGGGCCGAGAGACCCAGTACTTC. The genes are TRBV5-4 and TRBJ2-5; 10 positions match TRBD1. This CDR3 contains 15 residues. Germline V gene lookup returns CDR1 SGHNT and CDR2 YYREEE (reference sequence). J lost 4 bases, V lost 3 bases, and 6 bases had no gene match.

The chain recombines TRBV7-2 with TRBJ1-5, with D perhaps TRBD1 (5 bases). V lost 8 bases to trimming and J lost 7 bases, with 15 bases between them. This CDR3 has 13 amino acids. CDR1 is SGHTA, CDR2 FQGNSA, per germline. CDR3 in amino acids: CASAVTVAQPQHF. DNA for the CDR3: TGTGCCAGCGCAGTGACAGTTGCCCAGCCCCAGCATTTT.

CDR3 amino acids: CASSNGGGTGELFF. CDR3 DNA: TGTGCCAGCAGTAACGGGGGAGGCACCGGGGAGCTGTTTTTT. This chain uses TRBV2 with TRBJ2-2; tentative D call: TRBD2 (6 bases). V lost 5 bases to trimming and J lost 4 bases, with 11 bases between them. Germline lookup yields CDR1 SNHLY and CDR2 FYNNEI. This CDR3 region has 14 residues.

The chain combines TRBV24-1 with TRBJ2-7, with 7 bases aligning to TRBD1. The CDR3 runs 16 residues. Losses at the gene ends were 4 bases for V and 6 bases for J; bases not matched to a gene: 14. CDR1 is KGHDR, CDR2 SFDVKD, per germline. DNA for the CDR3: TGTGCCACCAGTGACAGAGACAGGGAATTGATCTCCGAGCAGTACTTC. It is translated as CATSDRDRELISEQYF.

J is TRBJ2-1 and V is TRBV9; D perhaps matches TRBD2 (5 bases). This CDR3 comprises 15 residues. Between the trimmed V and J ends, which lost 0 bases and 4 bases, there was a span of 11 bases. Germline CDR1 is SGDLS and CDR2 is YYNGEE. The CDR3 DNA reads TGTGCCAGCAGCGTAGCAGCGGAACCTTACAATGAGCAGTTCTTC. It is translated as CASSVAAEPYNEQFF.

This chain uses TRBV30 with TRBJ2-7; D is possibly TRBD1 (5 bases). Germline-derived CDR1 and CDR2 are GTSNPN and SVGIG (reference sequence). With 0 bases removed from V and 9 bases from J, the gap between germline ends came to 12 bases. The CDR3 has 12 residues. The CDR3 DNA reads TGTGCCTGGAGTGTACGCAGGGAAGTGCAGTACTTC. Translation: CAWSVRREVQYF.

The V gene is TRBV11-3, the J gene TRBJ2-5, with 8 positions matching TRBD2. V shed 1 base, J shed 4 bases, and the junction held 2 bases outside the gene matches. The CDR3 covers 14 residues. Germline lookup yields CDR1 SGHNT and CDR2 YENEEA. CDR3 residues: CASSLGAGGETQYF. In DNA form, the CDR3 reads TGTGCCAGCAGCTTAGGTGCGGGGGGAGAGACCCAGTACTTC.

This rearrangement joins TRBV2 to TRBJ2-1; the D gene is possibly TRBD1 (5 bases). With 4 bases removed from V and 3 bases from J, the gap between germline ends came to 19 bases. Germline V lookup: CDR1 SNHLY, CDR2 FYNNEI. This CDR3 region has 17 residues. CDR3 coding DNA: TGTGCCAGCAGTGGCCCCCCGAACAGGCAGGGCTACAATGAGCAGTTCTTC. Translating gives CASSGPPNRQGYNEQFF. Together with reference TRBV2 and TRBJ2-1, the CDR3 gives the full variable domain: EPEVTQTPSHQVTQMGQEVILRCVPISNHLYFYWYRQILGQKVEFLVSFYNNEISEKSEIFDDQFSVERPDGSNFTLKIRSTKLEDSAMYFCASSGPPNRQGYNEQFFGPGTRLTVL.

The chain employs TRBV18 and TRBJ2-7; 12 positions match TRBD2. The CDR3 runs 15 residues. After removal of 5 bases from V and 6 bases from J, the junction contained 8 bases not matched to a gene. CDR1 KGHSH and CDR2 LQKENI come from the germline V gene. CDR3 nucleotides: TGTGCCAGCTCAGAGACTAGCGGGGGCCTCTTCGAGCAGTACTTC. Translated, it gives CASSETSGGLFEQYF. Full variable domain (missing parts from reference TRBV18 and TRBJ2-7): NAGVMQNPRHLVRRRGQEARLRCSPMKGHSHVYWYRQLPEEGLKFMVYLQKENIIDESGMPKERFSAEFPKEGPSILRIQQVVRGDSAAYFCASSETSGGLFEQYFGPGTRLTVT.

This clone was counted only a few times. Here the CDR3 reads CASSTSRGKDTQYF. The CDR3 nucleotides are TGTGCCAGCAGCACGTCCCGGGGGAAAGATACGCAGTATTTT. The chain uses TRBV11-1 and TRBJ2-3, with D perhaps TRBD2 (6 bases). CDR1 is SGHAT and CDR2 is FQDESV in the germline V gene (reference sequence). V lost 5 bases and J lost 5, with 14 bases in between. CDR3 length: 14 amino acids.

V gene TRBV29-1 combines with J gene TRBJ1-1; no clear D gene. This CDR3 comprises 12 residues. V lost 3 bases and J lost 5, with 10 bases in between. Per germline, CDR1 SQVTM and CDR2 ANQGSEA. The CDR3 region has the DNA TGCAGCGTTGAGGCCCAGGAAACTGAAGCTTTCTTT. Amino acids: CSVEAQETEAFF.

This clone was recorded once. The rearrangement joins TRBV5-1 to TRBJ1-1, with 11 bases aligning to TRBD1. CDR3 size: 14 residues. The V gene's germline CDR1 is SGHRS and CDR2 YFSETQ. Unmatched junction bases numbered 3, after V lost 4 bases and J lost 4 bases. CDR3 nucleotides: TGCGCCAGCAGCGGCGGGACAGGGGGCACTGAAGCTTTCTTT. It specifies CASSGGTGGTEAFF.

This clone was detected only a few times. This chain links TRBV9 with TRBJ2-5; 11 bases are a match to TRBD1. The CDR3 has 14 amino acids. Germline CDR1 reads SGDLS; CDR2 reads YYNGEE. The V gene end was trimmed by 6 bases and the J gene end by 4 bases; junction bases not matched to a gene: 5. CDR3 nucleotide sequence: TGTGCCAGCACACCGGGACAGGGGGTAGAGACCCAGTACTTC. This gives the protein CASTPGQGVETQYF.